The 18 T cell receptor beta chains below were found in one sample sequenced in a study of blood T cell repertoires in COVID-19. TCRdb's copy holds only in-frame clones and misses some; the assay was immunoSEQ multiplex PCR. The sample consists of under 250,000 clones, around four fifths of them appearing once. The material sequenced was peripheral blood. These receptors were collected from a woman in her fifties or sixties who had recovered from COVID-19.

This chain uses TRBV7-9 with TRBJ2-6; D might be TRBD1 (5 bases). This CDR3 comprises 16 residues. CDR1 is SEHNR and CDR2 is FQNEAQ in the germline V gene (reference sequence). The germline V and J ends were trimmed by 7 bases and 4 bases, with 17 bases remaining between them. CDR3 DNA: TGTGCCAGCATCGCACCCAGGGTACTGGGGGCCAACGTCCTGACTTTC. It codes for CASIAPRVLGANVLTF. Filled out from reference TRBV7-9 and TRBJ2-6, the complete variable domain reads DTGVSQNPRHKITKRGQNVTFRCDPISEHNRLYWYRQTLGQGPEFLTYFQNEAQLEKSRLLSDRFSAERPKGSFSTLEIQRTEQGDSAMYLCASIAPRVLGANVLTFGAGSRLTVL.

This rearrangement joins TRBV30 to TRBJ2-7, with D perhaps TRBD1 (5 bases). V was clipped by 6 bases and J by 6 bases, with 9 bases between them. This CDR3 is 10 amino acids long. Germline loops: CDR1 GTSNPN, CDR2 SVGIG (reference sequence). The DNA of the CDR3 is TGTGCCTGTGGGGCTGGCGAGCAGTACTTC. Its protein product is CACGAGEQYF.

The CDR3 is CASGLVVGGPYYGYTF. DNA for the CDR3: TGTGCTAGTGGTTTGGTAGTTGGCGGGCCCTACTATGGCTACACCTTC. The V gene is TRBV12-5, the J gene TRBJ1-2; D remains unclear. V was clipped by 0 bases and J by 3 bases, with 14 bases between them. CDR3 size: 16 residues. Looked up from germline, CDR1 is LGHNT and CDR2 is FRNRAP.

The chain uses TRBV18 and TRBJ2-2, with 8 bases matching TRBD2. In germline, CDR1 is KGHSH, CDR2 LQKENI. V trimming: 3 bases; J trimming: 7 bases; junction bases outside the gene matches: 4. CDR3 size: 14 residues. The CDR3 DNA follows: TGTGCCAGCTCACCTAGCGGGGATGGCGGGGAGCTGTTTTTT. As protein: CASSPSGDGGELFF. Combining the CDR3 with reference TRBV18 and TRBJ2-2 gives the whole variable domain NAGVMQNPRHLVRRRGQEARLRCSPMKGHSHVYWYRQLPEEGLKFMVYLQKENIIDESGMPKERFSAEFPKEGPSILRIQQVVRGDSAAYFCASSPSGDGGELFFGEGSRLTVL.

V is TRBV6-4 and J is TRBJ2-1, with 8 bases lining up with TRBD2. The CDR3 totals 15 residues. The germline CDR1 and CDR2 sequences are MRHNA and SNTAGT. V lost 2 bases, J lost 4 bases, and 4 bases stayed unmatched. The CDR3 nucleotides are TGTGCCAGCAGTGACCGGGGGGGCCTTTACAATGAGCAGTTCTTC. As protein: CASSDRGGLYNEQFF.

The V gene is TRBV30, the J gene TRBJ2-1; 11 bases map to TRBD2. Germline CDR1 and CDR2: GTSNPN and SVGIG (reference sequence). V shed 0 bases, J shed 13 bases, and the junction held 11 bases outside the gene matches. The CDR3 contains 15 residues. In DNA form, the CDR3 reads TGTGCCTGGAGTGTAGGGCTAGCGGGGGGCCTACTTCAGTTCTTC. As protein: CAWSVGLAGGLLQFF. The variable domain in full, with the rest retrieved from reference TRBV30 and TRBJ2-1, is SQTIHQWPATLVQPVGSPLSLECTVEGTSNPNLYWYRQAAGRGLQLLFYSVGIGQISSEVPQNLSASRPQDRQFILSSKKLLLSDSGFYLCAWSVGLAGGLLQFFGPGTRLTVL.

This chain connects TRBV6-5 to TRBJ1-3, with TRBD1 identical over 7 bases. With 7 bases clipped from V and 0 bases from J, the junction kept 3 bases outside the gene matches. Germline V CDR1 and CDR2: MNHEY, SVGAGI. The CDR3 spans 14 residues. The CDR3 loop reads CASKTGDSGNTIYF. The CDR3 DNA follows: TGTGCCAGCAAAACAGGGGACTCTGGAAACACCATATATTTT.

The V and J genes are TRBV4-1 and TRBJ1-2, with TRBD1 identical over 10 bases. CDR3 length: 14 amino acids. V lost 3 bases to trimming and J lost 7 bases; unmatched junction nucleotides: 5. Germline assignment: CDR1 MGHRA and CDR2 YSYEKL. The CDR3 protein is CASSHRQGAGGYTF. CDR3 coding DNA: TGCGCCAGCAGCCACAGACAGGGGGCAGGTGGCTACACCTTC.

The genes are TRBV7-3 and TRBJ1-3; tentatively, D is TRBD1 (6 bases). The CDR3 totals 17 residues. Germline loops: CDR1 SGHTA, CDR2 FQGTGA. Trimming left V 5 bases short and J 0 bases short, with 17 bases between. DNA for the CDR3: TGTGCCAGCAGCCCAACCCGGACAGTTTCCTCTGGAAACACCATATATTTT. It codes for CASSPTRTVSSGNTIYF.

The rearrangement uses TRBV9 and TRBJ1-6; D unresolved. Germline values: CDR1 SGDLS, CDR2 YYNGEE. Trimming removed 4 bases at V and 4 bases at J, with 12 bases between. This CDR3 contains 15 residues. CDR3 region: CASSSDEPYNSPLHF. As DNA, the CDR3 is TGTGCCAGCAGCAGCGATGAACCTTATAATTCACCCCTCCACTTT. Together with reference TRBV9 and TRBJ1-6, the CDR3 gives the full variable domain: DSGVTQTPKHLITATGQRVTLRCSPRSGDLSVYWYQQSLDQGLQFLIQYYNGEERAKGNILERFSAQQFPDLHSELNLSSLELGDSALYFCASSSDEPYNSPLHFGNGTRLTVT.

This sequence joins TRBV5-1 and TRBJ2-3; 8 bases match TRBD1. V was clipped by 3 bases and J by 2 bases; unmatched bases: 5. Germline V gene sequence: CDR1 SGHRS, CDR2 YFSETQ. CDR3 length equals 15 residues. CDR3 residues: CASSYRTGNTDTQYF. CDR3 sequence (DNA): TGCGCCAGCAGCTACCGGACAGGGAACACAGATACGCAGTATTTT. Full variable domain (missing parts from reference TRBV5-1 and TRBJ2-3): KAGVTQTPRYLIKTRGQQVTLSCSPISGHRSVSWYQQTPGQGLQFLFEYFSETQRNKGNFPGRFSGRQFSNSRSEMNVSTLELGDSALYLCASSYRTGNTDTQYFGPGTRLTVL.

The rearrangement joins TRBV6-5 to TRBJ2-7; 8 nucleotides line up with TRBD1. The CDR3 contains 14 residues. From germline, CDR1 is MNHEY and CDR2 SVGAGI. Trimming removed 6 bases from V and 5 bases from J; junction bases left unmatched: 9. CDR3 nucleotide sequence: TGTGCCAGCAGCAGGCAAGGGACAGGCCACGAGCAGTACTTC. Residues: CASSRQGTGHEQYF.

The chain uses TRBV7-9 and TRBJ1-3; 11 bases match TRBD1. This CDR3 spans 19 amino acids. Germline V CDR1 and CDR2: SEHNR, FQNEAQ (reference sequence). J was trimmed by 2 bases and V by 2 bases; bases with no gene match: 11. In DNA form, the CDR3 reads TGTGCCAGCAGCTTATCTTCGGCGGGACAGGGGGGACCTGGAAACACCATATATTTT. It translates to CASSLSSAGQGGPGNTIYF.

The chain uses TRBV3-1 (or the pseudogene TRBV3-2) and TRBJ1-1, with TRBD1 matching 7 bases. There are 15 residues in the CDR3. CDR1 and CDR2 (germline): LGHDT, YNNKEL (reference sequence). Trimming took 4 bases from V and 0 from J; bases not matched to a gene: 5. CDR3 coding DNA: TGTGCCAGCAGCCTCCCGGGACAGATGAACACTGAAGCTTTCTTT. Protein product: CASSLPGQMNTEAFF.

The chain has TRBV30 and TRBJ2-7, with TRBD1 matching over 9 bases. CDR3 length equals 14 residues. J gave up 5 bases and V 0 bases, and 5 bases lay outside the gene matches. Germline CDR1 GTSNPN, CDR2 SVGIG (reference sequence). The CDR3 coding sequence is TGTGCCTGGAGTGTATGGACAGGGGCCCACGAGCAGTACTTC. Amino acid sequence: CAWSVWTGAHEQYF.

The gene calls are TRBV18 and TRBJ1-4; weak D call: TRBD1 (5 bases). The CDR3 has 15 amino acids. CDR1 is KGHSH, CDR2 LQKENI, per germline. The V end lost 0 bases, the J end lost 7 bases, and 12 bases lay between the germline ends. CDR3 in amino acids: CASSPPGQGGEKLFF. The CDR3 DNA reads as TGTGCCAGCTCACCACCGGGGCAGGGAGGTGAAAAACTGTTTTTT.

The chain uses TRBV5-6 and TRBJ1-1; 7 bases fit TRBD1. Trimming at V came to 3 bases and at J to 4 bases, leaving 6 bases not matched to a gene. The length of the CDR3 is 14 residues. Germline CDR1 is SGHDT and CDR2 is YYEEEE. CDR3 nucleotide sequence: TGTGCCAGCAGCTATTACAGGGGAGTCACTGAAGCTTTCTTT. It translates to CASSYYRGVTEAFF.

This clone occurred a few times. Written as DNA, the CDR3 is TGTGCCAGCAGATACACAGGGGGCAATCAGCCCCAGCATTTT. Amino acid sequence: CASRYTGGNQPQHF. The chain couples TRBV28 to TRBJ1-5; 7 bases are a match to TRBD1. V gave up 6 bases and J gave up 2 bases; unmatched junction bases: 4. Germline CDR1 reads MDHEN; CDR2 reads SYDVKM. The length of the CDR3 is 14 residues.